These 18 T cell receptor beta chains originate from one sample sequenced in a study of CD8+CD57+ T cells in acquired aplastic anemia. Before being chosen for sequencing, patients had shown CD8+CD57+ cell expansion by flow cytometry. TCR beta VDJ and CDR3 were profiled, and genomic DNA was the template. TCRdb processed the reads anew with MiXCR; each CDR3 protein has one entry. The repertoire has just over 200,000 distinct CDR3 sequences, 50% to 70% of them found once; the top ten carry around 58%. The sample taken for sequencing was sorted CD4+, CD8+, or CD8+CD57+ T cells (not recorded which) from PBMCs. The receptors were gathered from a human donor with aplastic anemia.

This clonotype was counted a few times. The rearrangement uses TRBV6-1 and TRBJ1-2; a weak D match, TRBD1 (5 bases). The CDR3 has 18 amino acids. Germline V gene lookup returns CDR1 MNHNS and CDR2 SASEGT. V was shortened by 2 bases and J by 3 bases, with 22 bases between the two germline ends. Written as DNA, the CDR3 is TGTGCCAGCAGTGAAAGCCCCATTTGGGCACTAGGGGACTATGGCTACACCTTC. Amino acids: CASSESPIWALGDYGYTF.

This chain links TRBV19 with TRBJ2-1; no definite D call. From germline, CDR1 is LNHDA and CDR2 SQIVND (reference sequence). The CDR3 spans 14 residues. V shed 7 bases and J shed 9 bases, with 19 bases lying between them. CDR3 region: CASTSRVRNTEQFF. For the CDR3, the DNA is TGTGCCAGTACCTCCCGAGTTAGAAACACTGAGCAGTTCTTC. The whole variable domain, remainder taken from reference TRBV19 and TRBJ2-1, is DGGITQSPKYLFRKEGQNVTLSCEQNLNHDAMYWYRQDPGQGLRLIYYSQIVNDFQKGDIAEGYSVSREKKESFPLTVTSAQKNPTAFYLCASTSRVRNTEQFFGPGTRLTVL.

Note on this clonotype: One end of the junction fails to match germline, which may point to a read error. The chain uses TRBV4-1 and TRBJ2-6; 7 bases fit TRBD1. This CDR3 comprises 13 residues. The germline V gene encodes CDR1 MGHRA and CDR2 YSYEKL. CDR3 residues: CASSQGTVNTEAF. In DNA form, the CDR3 reads TGCGCCAGCAGCCAGGGGACAGTCAACACTGAAGCTTTC.

This clonotype showed up just a few times. One end of the junction is discordant with germline, which a read error may explain. This rearrangement joins TRBV2 to TRBJ2-3; D is perhaps TRBD1 (6 bases). CDR1 is SNHLY, CDR2 FYNNEI, per germline. This CDR3 is 16 amino acids long. CDR3 nucleotide sequence: TGTGCCATCAGTACCCATGGTGGGGGCAGCACAGATACGCAGTATTTT. It encodes CAISTHGGGSTDTQYF.

The chain has TRBV9 and TRBJ1-2; D might be TRBD1 (6 bases). The CDR3 is 13 amino acids. CDR1 and CDR2 from the germline V gene are SGDLS and YYNGEE. Trimming took off 5 bases at V and 5 bases at J, with 13 bases between the two ends. The CDR3 loop is CASRETGTYGYTF. The CDR3 DNA sequence: TGTGCCAGCAGGGAGACAGGAACTTATGGCTACACCTTC. Complete variable domain (other parts from reference TRBV9 and TRBJ1-2): DSGVTQTPKHLITATGQRVTLRCSPRSGDLSVYWYQQSLDQGLQFLIQYYNGEERAKGNILERFSAQQFPDLHSELNLSSLELGDSALYFCASRETGTYGYTFGSGTRLTVV.

The chain joins TRBV11-3 to TRBJ2-7, with TRBD1 identical over 9 bases. Germline CDR1 is SGHNT and CDR2 is YENEEA. CDR3 length: 14 amino acids. V lost 4 bases to trimming and J lost 3 bases; unmatched junction nucleotides: 4. This CDR3 is CASSYGQGNYEQYF. In nucleotides, the CDR3 is TGTGCCAGCAGCTACGGACAGGGGAACTACGAGCAGTACTTC. The variable domain in full, completed from reference TRBV11-3 and TRBJ2-7, reads EAGVVQSPRYKIIEKKQPVAFWCNPISGHNTLYWYLQNLGQGPELLIRYENEEAVDDSQLPKDRFSAERLKGVDSTLKIQPAELGDSAVYLCASSYGQGNYEQYFGPGTRLTVT.

This chain connects TRBV19 to TRBJ2-1; tentative D call: TRBD1 (5 bases). The CDR3 has 14 residues. Per germline, CDR1 LNHDA and CDR2 SQIVND (reference sequence). Trimming stripped 7 bases from V and 4 bases from J, with 14 bases between. The CDR3 coding sequence is TGTGCCAGTACCTATGGGGCAGATTACAATGAGCAGTTCTTC. It codes for CASTYGADYNEQFF. The variable domain in full, with the rest retrieved from reference TRBV19 and TRBJ2-1, is DGGITQSPKYLFRKEGQNVTLSCEQNLNHDAMYWYRQDPGQGLRLIYYSQIVNDFQKGDIAEGYSVSREKKESFPLTVTSAQKNPTAFYLCASTYGADYNEQFFGPGTRLTVL.

J is TRBJ1-1 and V is TRBV11-2; D is ambiguous. Between the trimmed V and J ends, which lost 8 bases and 1 base, there was a span of 17 bases. The CDR3 has 15 amino acids. The germline CDR1 and CDR2 sequences are SGHAT and FQNNGV. The CDR3 region has the DNA TGTGCCAGCGGCACCGATGGACGGCGGAACACTGAAGCTTTCTTT. Amino acids: CASGTDGRRNTEAFF.

The chain couples TRBV29-1 to TRBJ2-7, with 13 bases aligning to TRBD2. There are 13 residues in the CDR3. Germline CDR1 reads SQVTM; CDR2 reads ANQGSEA. V shed 6 bases, J shed 2 bases, and the junction held 1 base outside the gene matches. CDR3 nucleotide sequence: TGCAGCGTGGGGACTAGCGGGACCTACGAGCAGTACTTC. This codes for CSVGTSGTYEQYF.

CDR3 DNA: TGCAGCGTGCGACAGGGGGCGCGGTCCTACGAGCAGTACTTC. Its translation is CSVRQGARSYEQYF. The chain combines TRBV29-1 with TRBJ2-7, with 10 bases aligning to TRBD1. Unmatched junction bases numbered 6, after V lost 6 bases and J lost 1 base. The CDR3 length is 14 residues. The germline CDR1 and CDR2 sequences are SQVTM and ANQGSEA.

Many counts were recorded for this clonotype. The chain uses TRBV11-2 and TRBJ1-6; tentatively, D is TRBD1 (6 bases). The V end was cut by 0 bases, the J end by 9 bases, with 18 bases between. The CDR3 loop spans 17 amino acids. CDR1 is SGHAT, CDR2 FQNNGV, per germline. The CDR3 region has the DNA TGTGCCAGCAGCTTAGATCGGGGGCTCAGGTGGGGTTCACCCCTCCACTTT. Translating gives CASSLDRGLRWGSPLHF.

This clonotype occurred many times. This chain connects TRBV7-2 to TRBJ2-5; 7 bases match TRBD2. Germline CDR1 SGHTA, CDR2 FQGNSA. With 1 base clipped from V and 4 bases from J, the junction kept 9 bases outside the gene matches. This CDR3 spans 16 amino acids. The CDR3 coding sequence is TGTGCCAGCAGCTTAGGGGACTGGGGAGGGGCAGAGACCCAGTACTTC. This encodes CASSLGDWGGAETQYF.

The chain joins TRBV25-1 to TRBJ2-1; D call uncertain. This CDR3 has 15 amino acids. The V gene's germline CDR1 is MGHDK and CDR2 SYGVNS. V lost 6 bases and J lost 4, with 16 bases in between. The CDR3 DNA reads as TGTGCCAGCAGCCAAGATCCCTCCTCGTACAATGAGCAGTTCTTC. This sequence encodes CASSQDPSSYNEQFF.

DNA of the CDR3: TGCGGCGGCAGGGGTGGGTATGGGGACACTGAAGCTTTCTTT. This translates into CGGRGGYGDTEAFF. The rearrangement links TRBV29-1 to TRBJ1-1, with D possibly matching TRBD1 (6 bases). The CDR3 spans 14 residues. CDR1 SQVTM and CDR2 ANQGSEA come from the germline V gene.

This clonotype was seen more than once but under ten times. This chain uses TRBV5-1 with TRBJ2-1; no definite D call. Germline V CDR1 and CDR2: SGHRS, YFSETQ. This CDR3 spans 15 amino acids. The V end was cut by 0 bases, the J end by 5 bases, with 12 bases between. The CDR3 DNA follows: TGCGCCAGCAGCTTGGGTCCAGCAGGCGACAATGAGCAGTTCTTC. Its translation is CASSLGPAGDNEQFF.

This clonotype was seen a handful of times. V is TRBV20-1 and J is TRBJ2-6; D is ambiguous. Germline values: CDR1 DFQATT, CDR2 SNEGSKA (reference sequence). Trimming took off 2 bases at V and 0 bases at J, with 8 bases between the two ends. CDR3 size: 15 residues. CDR3 nucleotides: TGCAGTGCTAGACCCAAGGGCTCTGGGGCCAACGTCCTGACTTTC. As protein: CSARPKGSGANVLTF.

In this sample, this clonotype turned up a few times. DNA of the CDR3: TGTGCCATCAGTGACCAGGGCGAGCAGTACTTC. Its translation: CAISDQGEQYF. The rearrangement links TRBV10-3 to TRBJ2-7, with D possibly TRBD1 on 5 matching bases. Germline CDR1 ENHRY, CDR2 SYGVKD. The CDR3 sequence is 11 residues long. V was trimmed by 3 bases and J by 6 bases, leaving 6 bases between them.

This clonotype was seen just once. V is TRBV20-1 and J is TRBJ2-7; D uncertain. The CDR3 consists of 12 residues. Germline V lookup: CDR1 DFQATT, CDR2 SNEGSKA (reference sequence). The ends were cut back, 5 bases at V and 1 base at J, with 9 bases in the middle. The CDR3 here is CSAGLDSYEQYF. In DNA form, the CDR3 reads TGCAGTGCTGGGCTTGATTCCTACGAGCAGTACTTC.